The 22 T cell receptor beta chains reported below all come from one sample, sequenced in a study of T-cell memory formation after mild COVID-19. TCRdb ran MiXCR on the 5' RACE reads and lists one entry per CDR3 protein. Among about 440,000 distinct CDR3 sequences listed, around 18% were seen once. Sequenced input: PBMCs or a T cell subset sorted from them (not recorded which). The receptor source for this set is an adult woman who had mild COVID-19 (a few samples of this study predate the infection). Cell type and time point are not known.

CDR3 in amino acids: CASSSPPGELYNSPLHF. The CDR3 DNA follows: TGTGCCAGCAGCTCCCCCCCGGGGGAGCTATATAATTCACCCCTCCACTTT. The rearrangement joins TRBV7-9 to TRBJ1-6; a possible D gene is TRBD1 (5 bases). Trimming removed 4 bases from V and 4 bases from J, with 17 bases in between. Germline V gene sequence: CDR1 SEHNR, CDR2 FQNEAQ (reference sequence). CDR3 length: 17 residues.

The chain is built from TRBV7-6 and TRBJ2-3; 9 nucleotides match TRBD2. CDR1 and CDR2 from the germline V gene are SGHVS and FNYEAQ. V lost 5 bases and J lost 2; bases outside the gene matches: 8. This CDR3 is built from 16 residues. CDR3 coding DNA: TGTGCCAGCAGCCCCCTAGCGGGGAGTTACACAGATACGCAGTATTTT. This codes for CASSPLAGSYTDTQYF.

In this sample, this clonotype turned up a few times. J is TRBJ2-3 and V is TRBV12-3 or TRBV12-4; D gene uncertain. CDR3 length: 15 residues. Trimming stripped 2 bases from V and 2 bases from J, with 11 bases between. This chain's CDR3 is CASSLYGAYTDTQYF. For the CDR3, the DNA is TGTGCCAGCAGTTTATACGGAGCCTACACAGATACGCAGTATTTT.

This clonotype was detected only a few times. The gene calls are TRBV9 and TRBJ2-3; no clear D gene. Trimming removed 2 bases at V and 2 bases at J, with 3 bases between. Per the germline V gene, CDR1 is SGDLS and CDR2 is YYNGEE. This CDR3 has 12 residues. The CDR3 bases are TGTGCCAGCAGCGTGAACACAGATACGCAGTATTTT. The encoded protein is CASSVNTDTQYF. The whole variable domain, remainder taken from reference TRBV9 and TRBJ2-3, is DSGVTQTPKHLITATGQRVTLRCSPRSGDLSVYWYQQSLDQGLQFLIQYYNGEERAKGNILERFSAQQFPDLHSELNLSSLELGDSALYFCASSVNTDTQYFGPGTRLTVL.

This clonotype was found a few times. This sequence joins TRBV7-9 and TRBJ2-2; D gene unclear. The germline CDR1 and CDR2 sequences are SEHNR and FQNEAQ (reference sequence). Trimming left V 5 bases short and J 1 base short, with 8 bases between. CDR3 size: 14 residues. CDR3: CASSRIQNTGELFF. The DNA for the CDR3 is TGTGCCAGCAGCCGAATACAGAACACCGGGGAGCTGTTTTTT.

This clonotype was detected many times. The chain couples TRBV15 to TRBJ2-5; no definite D call. The ends were cut back, 8 bases at V and 1 base at J, with 17 bases in the middle. CDR1 and CDR2 (germline): LNHNV, YYDKDF (reference sequence). This CDR3 contains 15 residues. CDR3 residues: CATSLLSVLQETQYF. In nucleotides, the CDR3 is TGTGCCACCTCTCTCTTAAGTGTTCTCCAAGAGACCCAGTACTTC.

This clonotype was detected ten times or more. This chain joins TRBV7-2 and TRBJ2-5; no clear D gene. The V gene lost 1 base and the J gene lost 8 bases, with 5 bases spanning the gap. The CDR3 is 11 amino acids. CDR1 is SGHTA, CDR2 FQGNSA, per germline. The CDR3 nucleotides read TGTGCCAGCAGCTTAGAGTTTACCCAGTACTTC. Its translation is CASSLEFTQYF.

The CDR3 nucleotides read TGTGCCAGCAGCGCGAGGACTAGCGGCACAGATACGCAGTATTTT. This sequence encodes CASSARTSGTDTQYF. The rearrangement links TRBV11-3 to TRBJ2-3; 9 bases match TRBD2. The CDR3 length is 15 residues. Germline V gene lookup returns CDR1 SGHNT and CDR2 YENEEA. The V and J ends lost 5 bases and 1 base, in that order; junction bases with no gene match: 4. The entire variable domain, with the rest obtained from reference TRBV11-3 and TRBJ2-3, is as follows: EAGVVQSPRYKIIEKKQPVAFWCNPISGHNTLYWYLQNLGQGPELLIRYENEEAVDDSQLPKDRFSAERLKGVDSTLKIQPAELGDSAVYLCASSARTSGTDTQYFGPGTRLTVL.

This clonotype showed up many times. The V and J genes are TRBV20-1 and TRBJ2-7; D is unclear. The V end was cut by 5 bases, the J end by 5 bases, with 13 bases between. This CDR3 region has 12 residues. Germline CDR1 is DFQATT and CDR2 is SNEGSKA (reference sequence). CDR3 sequence reads: CSAAVRLNEQYF. CDR3 DNA: TGCAGTGCTGCCGTCCGGCTTAACGAGCAGTACTTC.

This clonotype was counted between two and nine times. This chain connects TRBV11-2 to TRBJ2-2; D is unresolved. V was clipped by 5 bases and J by 4 bases, with 5 bases between them. Germline V gene sequence: CDR1 SGHAT, CDR2 FQNNGV. The CDR3 is made up of 12 amino acids. The CDR3 here is CASSPITGELFF. The CDR3 DNA reads as TGTGCCAGCAGCCCAATCACCGGGGAGCTGTTTTTT.

The CDR3 spells CASSLAGTGLIGGEQFF. The CDR3 bases are TGTGCCAGCAGCTTAGCGGGGACAGGGTTGATCGGCGGTGAGCAGTTCTTC. This rearrangement joins TRBV7-2 to TRBJ2-1; 9 bases fit TRBD1. This CDR3 contains 17 residues. The V gene's germline CDR1 is SGHTA and CDR2 FQGNSA. Germline trimming cut 0 bases from V and 9 bases from J; bases unmatched to any gene: 12.

This clonotype was counted between two and nine times. The chain uses TRBV7-9 and TRBJ2-7; 7 nucleotides match TRBD1. This CDR3 is built from 12 residues. CDR1 and CDR2 (germline): SEHNR, FQNEAQ (reference sequence). The V segment lost 3 bases and the J segment 6 bases; nucleotides outside the gene matches: 2. Written as DNA, the CDR3 is TGTGCCAGCAGCTTGGGACAGAGCGAGCAGTACTTC. Translation: CASSLGQSEQYF. Using reference TRBV7-9 and TRBJ2-7 for the parts outside the CDR3, the full variable domain is DTGVSQNPRHKITKRGQNVTFRCDPISEHNRLYWYRQTLGQGPEFLTYFQNEAQLEKSRLLSDRFSAERPKGSFSTLEIQRTEQGDSAMYLCASSLGQSEQYFGPGTRLTVT.

The chain carries TRBV7-2 and TRBJ2-7; D may be TRBD1 or TRBD2 (6 bases each). The CDR3 totals 14 residues. With 3 bases removed from V and 6 bases from J, the gap between germline ends came to 15 bases. In germline, CDR1 is SGHTA, CDR2 FQGNSA. CDR3: CASSLGGGAGEQYF. For the CDR3, the DNA is TGTGCCAGCAGCTTGGGGGGCGGCGCGGGCGAGCAGTACTTC.

A few counts support this clonotype. The chain combines TRBV7-9 with TRBJ2-5, with 10 nucleotides matching TRBD1. The CDR3 has 14 residues. CDR1 and CDR2 (germline): SEHNR, FQNEAQ (reference sequence). The V gene end was trimmed by 7 bases and the J gene end by 3 bases; junction bases not matched to a gene: 5. This CDR3 is CASNRQGAEETQYF. CDR3 DNA sequence: TGTGCCAGCAACAGACAGGGGGCGGAAGAGACCCAGTACTTC. The whole variable domain, filled in from reference TRBV7-9 and TRBJ2-5, reads DTGVSQNPRHKITKRGQNVTFRCDPISEHNRLYWYRQTLGQGPEFLTYFQNEAQLEKSRLLSDRFSAERPKGSFSTLEIQRTEQGDSAMYLCASNRQGAEETQYFGPGTRLLVL.

The chain employs TRBV2 and TRBJ2-1; 16 positions match TRBD2. The V gene end was trimmed by 6 bases and the J gene end by 10 bases; junction bases not matched to a gene: 15. The CDR3 extends over 18 amino acids. Germline CDR1 is SNHLY and CDR2 is FYNNEI. CDR3 sequence: CASRPGTSGRASTPEQFF. CDR3 DNA sequence: TGTGCCAGCAGACCCGGGACTAGCGGGAGGGCCTCAACCCCCGAGCAGTTCTTC.

This clonotype has a handful of counts. V usage is TRBV4-2 and J usage is TRBJ1-4; 8 bases agree with TRBD1. The CDR3 has 18 amino acids. Germline V gives CDR1 LGHNA, CDR2 YNFKEQ. The ends lost 4 bases at V and 0 bases at J; junction bases unmatched: 10. Here the CDR3 DNA reads TGTGCCAGCAGCCGCAACTCGGGGACAGGATCAACTAATGAAAAACTGTTTTTT. It is translated as CASSRNSGTGSTNEKLFF.

The chain joins TRBV7-9 to TRBJ2-1; D is uncertain. Trimming left V 3 bases short and J 7 bases short, with 7 bases between. CDR3 size: 12 residues. Germline V CDR1 and CDR2: SEHNR, FQNEAQ (reference sequence). The CDR3 DNA follows: TGTGCCAGCAGCTTCCCAAGGAATGAGCAGTTCTTC. This sequence encodes CASSFPRNEQFF. Full variable domain (outside the CDR3, taken from reference TRBV7-9 and TRBJ2-1): DTGVSQNPRHKITKRGQNVTFRCDPISEHNRLYWYRQTLGQGPEFLTYFQNEAQLEKSRLLSDRFSAERPKGSFSTLEIQRTEQGDSAMYLCASSFPRNEQFFGPGTRLTVL.

The rearrangement joins TRBV7-2 to TRBJ1-1; TRBD1 is a possible D gene (5 bases). The length of the CDR3 is 15 residues. V was clipped by 2 bases and J by 6 bases, with 16 bases between them. Germline values: CDR1 SGHTA, CDR2 FQGNSA. In DNA, the CDR3 is TGTGCCAGCAGCTTAAGTGCCTCGCCACAGGCTGAAGCTTTCTTT. Its translation: CASSLSASPQAEAFF.

The chain uses TRBV5-1 and TRBJ2-3; 7 positions match TRBD2. Germline trimming cut 4 bases from V and 0 bases from J; bases unmatched to any gene: 8. The CDR3 is made up of 16 amino acids. CDR1 is SGHRS and CDR2 is YFSETQ in the germline V gene. The CDR3 reads CASSPAGSGSTDTQYF. The CDR3 DNA follows: TGCGCCAGCAGCCCGGCTGGTAGCGGGAGCACAGATACGCAGTATTTT.

This clonotype was found a few times. This rearrangement joins TRBV19 to TRBJ2-5; possible D gene TRBD1, 5 bases. V lost 4 bases and J 1 base, leaving 13 bases between the germline ends. The CDR3 is made up of 15 amino acids. Germline V lookup: CDR1 LNHDA, CDR2 SQIVND (reference sequence). CDR3 loop: CASSTQGNLQETQYF. The CDR3 DNA reads as TGTGCCAGTAGTACCCAGGGTAATCTCCAAGAGACCCAGTACTTC.

The V and J genes are TRBV7-8 and TRBJ2-7; 9 bases are a match to TRBD1. CDR1 SGHVS and CDR2 FQNEAQ come from the germline V gene. Trimming cost V 1 base and J 5 bases; bases outside gene matches: 6. This CDR3 comprises 15 residues. The CDR3 sequence is CASSLEDRGLDEQYF. The CDR3 coding sequence is TGTGCCAGCAGCTTAGAGGACAGGGGACTCGACGAGCAGTACTTC.

This clonotype was observed a few times. The chain joins TRBV29-1 to TRBJ2-5, with 7 positions matching TRBD2. V gave up 5 bases and J gave up 5 bases; unmatched junction bases: 2. Germline CDR1 reads SQVTM; CDR2 reads ANQGSEA. CDR3 size: 11 residues. The DNA of the CDR3 is TGCAGCGTTAAGACTAGCGAGACCCAGTACTTC. Amino acid sequence: CSVKTSETQYF.